This T cell receptor beta chain was captured by sequencing in a study of CD8 T cells in Susac syndrome. Reverse transcription of about 0.5 to 1 ug RNA used random hexamers. MiXCR was run by TCRdb on the immunoSEQ multiplex PCR reads, yielding one entry per CDR3 protein. The table has about 400,000 distinct CDR3 sequences, approximately 85% seen once. Germline trimming cut 0 bases from V and 6 bases from J; bases unmatched to any gene: 17. From germline, CDR1 is DFQATT and CDR2 SNEGSKA (reference sequence). The CDR3 has 17 residues. Source material: CD8+ T cells from PBMCs. The receptor was derived from a human donor with multiple sclerosis. The chain couples TRBV20-1 to TRBJ2-7; 7 bases are shared with TRBD2. The CDR3 DNA sequence: TGCAGTGCTAGAGATCTTAGTGATGTGGGAGGGCCCTTCGAGCAGTACTTC. Protein sequence: CSARDLSDVGGPFEQYF.